These 9 T cell receptor beta chains were all obtained from the same sample, sequenced in a study of T cell responses to AZD1222 COVID-19 vaccine. Profiling relied on immunoSEQ multiplex PCR, and the TCRdb table lists in-frame clones only, not all of them. The table includes about 73,000 clones, about three quarters detected once. The material sequenced was peripheral blood, taken 28 days after the second AZD1222 dose. These receptor sequences come from an adult who received the AZD1222 COVID-19 vaccine.

CDR3 residues: CASSLTRTSGNTIYF. The CDR3 DNA follows: TGTGCCAGCAGCTTAACCCGGACCTCTGGAAACACCATATATTTT. V gene TRBV7-2 combines with J gene TRBJ1-3; D gene uncertain. V lost 2 bases, J lost 0 bases, and 8 bases lay in between. CDR3 length: 15 amino acids. The germline gives CDR1 SGHTA, CDR2 FQGNSA.

The V and J genes are TRBV2 and TRBJ1-5, with D perhaps TRBD1 (5 bases). This CDR3 is built from 17 residues. Germline CDR1 reads SNHLY; CDR2 reads FYNNEI. V gave up 6 bases and J gave up 0 bases, with 18 bases separating them. DNA of the CDR3: TGTGCCAGCAGCGATCCGGGACTCACATATAGCAATCAGCCCCAGCATTTT. Its translation: CASSDPGLTYSNQPQHF. Supplemented by reference TRBV2 and TRBJ1-5, the full variable domain reads EPEVTQTPSHQVTQMGQEVILRCVPISNHLYFYWYRQILGQKVEFLVSFYNNEISEKSEIFDDQFSVERPDGSNFTLKIRSTKLEDSAMYFCASSDPGLTYSNQPQHFGDGTRLSIL.

This clone was observed a handful of times. V and J are TRBV5-1 and TRBJ2-7; D possibly corresponds to TRBD2 (5 bases). Germline assignment: CDR1 SGHRS and CDR2 YFSETQ. This CDR3 has 13 amino acids. Trimming cost V 3 bases and J 0 bases, with 7 bases left between them. The CDR3 coding sequence is TGCGCCAGCAGCTGGGAGACCTCCTACGAGCAGTACTTC. It translates to CASSWETSYEQYF. The whole variable domain, filled in from reference TRBV5-1 and TRBJ2-7, reads KAGVTQTPRYLIKTRGQQVTLSCSPISGHRSVSWYQQTPGQGLQFLFEYFSETQRNKGNFPGRFSGRQFSNSRSEMNVSTLELGDSALYLCASSWETSYEQYFGPGTRLTVT.

This clone has a single count. This chain joins TRBV19 and TRBJ2-5; the D is unclear. This CDR3 has 13 amino acids. Germline values: CDR1 LNHDA, CDR2 SQIVND (reference sequence). V was cut by 2 bases and J by 5 bases, with 9 bases left in between. The CDR3 DNA is TGTGCCAGTAGTATAATAGGTCGGGAGACCCAGTACTTC. Its protein product is CASSIIGRETQYF.

This clone was seen more than once but under ten times. The chain employs TRBV2 and TRBJ1-2; 7 bases map to TRBD1. J lost 5 bases, V lost 5 bases, and 8 bases had no gene match. CDR3 size: 14 residues. CDR1 SNHLY and CDR2 FYNNEI come from the germline V gene. CDR3: CASSLGGDSYGYTF. The CDR3 coding sequence is TGTGCCAGCAGTCTAGGGGGGGACAGTTATGGCTACACCTTC. The full variable domain, completed using reference TRBV2 and TRBJ1-2, is EPEVTQTPSHQVTQMGQEVILRCVPISNHLYFYWYRQILGQKVEFLVSFYNNEISEKSEIFDDQFSVERPDGSNFTLKIRSTKLEDSAMYFCASSLGGDSYGYTFGSGTRLTVV.

V gene TRBV12-3 or TRBV12-4 combines with J gene TRBJ2-7; 7 bases map to TRBD1. Unmatched junction bases numbered 3, after V lost 4 bases and J lost 3 bases. This CDR3 is built from 13 residues. The CDR3 DNA sequence: TGTGCCAGCAGTTCCGGGACAGACTACGAGCAGTACTTC. It yields the protein CASSSGTDYEQYF.

The chain has TRBV6-6 and TRBJ2-1, with a tentative D call TRBD2 (6 bases). This CDR3 contains 15 residues. The V gene's germline CDR1 is MNHNY and CDR2 SVGAGI (reference sequence). With 8 bases removed from V and 1 base from J, the gap between germline ends came to 15 bases. The CDR3 DNA reads TGTGCCAGCCGCGGGACGGAGGGGTCCTACAATGAGCAGTTCTTC. Its translation is CASRGTEGSYNEQFF.

The rearrangement uses TRBV29-1 and TRBJ1-3; D call uncertain. Trimming took off 5 bases at V and 0 bases at J, with 8 bases between the two ends. CDR3 length: 13 amino acids. Germline CDR1 and CDR2: SQVTM and ANQGSEA. The CDR3 DNA is TGCAGCGTTCTTTGGGGCTCTGGAAACACCATATATTTT. Protein product: CSVLWGSGNTIYF.

The CDR3 nucleotides are TGTGCCAGCAGCCAGGAGGGTTCTATGGTGTTGGAGCAGTACTTC. Protein: CASSQEGSMVLEQYF. V is TRBV4-2 and J is TRBJ2-7; possibly TRBD2 for D (6 bases). CDR1 and CDR2 from the germline V gene are LGHNA and YNFKEQ. Trimming removed 3 bases at V and 7 bases at J, with 19 bases between. CDR3 length: 15 amino acids.